The 32 T cell receptor beta chains reported below all come from one sample, sequenced in a study of T-cell memory formation after mild COVID-19. In TCRdb, the 5' RACE reads were re-called with MiXCR into one record per CDR3 protein. Of 270,000 or so distinct CDR3 sequences detected, approximately 19% appear once; the ten largest clones hold roughly 23%. The sequenced sample consisted of PBMCs or a T cell subset sorted from them (not recorded which). The receptors come from a man between 18 and 29 years old who had mild COVID-19 (a few samples of this study predate the infection). Cell type and time point are not known.

The genes are TRBV12-1 and TRBJ2-7; the D call of TRBD1 is as the table states it, not checked on the DNA. TRBV12-1 is assigned pseudogene status. The CDR3 has 13 amino acids. As DNA, the CDR3 is TGTGCCAGCAGCGTAGGGGGTTTCGGCGAGCAGTACGTC. Translating gives CASSVGGFGEQYV.

The chain carries TRBV7-2 and TRBJ2-4, with 8 bases aligning to TRBD2. The germline V gene has CDR1 SGHTA and CDR2 FQGNSA. CDR3 length equals 16 residues. V lost 1 base, J lost 1 base, and 3 bases stayed unmatched. The chain's CDR3 is CASSLVGGGAKNIQYF. The CDR3 DNA sequence: TGTGCCAGCAGCTTAGTAGGCGGGGGGGCCAAAAACATTCAGTACTTC.

The chain carries TRBV18 and TRBJ2-3; unclear D gene. The V end was cut by 8 bases, the J end by 2 bases, with 11 bases between. This CDR3 contains 13 residues. The V gene's germline CDR1 is KGHSH and CDR2 LQKENI. The CDR3 loop reads CASRWEYTDTQYF. As DNA, the CDR3 is TGTGCCAGCCGATGGGAATACACAGATACGCAGTATTTT.

This clonotype was seen only a few times. This chain joins TRBV12-3 or TRBV12-4 and TRBJ1-1; D not resolved. V gave up 8 bases and J gave up 5 bases, with 15 bases separating them. This CDR3 has 13 amino acids. CDR3 nucleotide sequence: TGTGCCAGCCTAAGGGAAATCAGAACTGAAGCTTTCTTT. It encodes CASLREIRTEAFF.

The V and J genes are TRBV20-1 and TRBJ2-4; TRBD1 agrees at 8 bases. The J segment lost 4 bases and the V segment lost 6 bases, leaving 5 bases of the junction unmatched. The CDR3 sequence is 13 residues long. From germline, CDR1 is DFQATT and CDR2 SNEGSKA (reference sequence). This CDR3 is CSAPDRVKNIQYF. CDR3 bases: TGCAGTGCCCCGGACAGGGTTAAAAACATTCAGTACTTC.

The chain uses TRBV6-6 and TRBJ2-1; possibly TRBD1 for D (5 bases). Trimming shortened V by 8 bases and J by 6 bases, and 14 bases separated the two germline ends. CDR1 is MNHNY and CDR2 is SVGAGI in the germline V gene (reference sequence). CDR3 length: 13 amino acids. The CDR3 here is CASGAGIGNEQFF. The CDR3, as DNA: TGTGCCAGCGGGGCAGGTATAGGCAATGAGCAGTTCTTC.

The chain is built from TRBV12-3 or TRBV12-4 and TRBJ2-1; 11 bases map to TRBD2. The CDR3 has 16 residues. The V and J ends lost 5 bases and 7 bases, in that order; junction bases with no gene match: 10. CDR3 in amino acids: CASSPLTSGVSNEQFF. In DNA, the CDR3 is TGTGCCAGCAGTCCCCTGACTAGCGGGGTATCGAATGAGCAGTTCTTC.

There are a few counts of this clonotype. The chain is built from TRBV5-5 and TRBJ2-2, with D perhaps assigned TRBD1 or TRBD2 (6 bases each). The CDR3 spans 14 residues. The V gene's germline CDR1 is SGHKS and CDR2 YYEKEE (reference sequence). Trimming left V 3 bases short and J 8 bases short, with 14 bases between. The CDR3 DNA sequence: TGTGCCAGCAGCTCCCTACGGGGGCGGGGGGAGCTGTTTTTT. It specifies CASSSLRGRGELFF.

V and J are TRBV27 and TRBJ2-3, with 11 bases that match TRBD1. CDR3 length equals 18 residues. V was pared by 7 bases and J by 0 bases, with 12 bases of the junction left unmatched. The germline V gene encodes CDR1 MNHEY and CDR2 SMNVEV (reference sequence). The CDR3 nucleotides read TGTGCCAGCAACGGACAGGGGGCGACGGTGTCTAGCACAGATACGCAGTATTTT. Translated: CASNGQGATVSSTDTQYF.

A few counts support this clonotype. The chain combines TRBV12-3 or TRBV12-4 with TRBJ2-7; D perhaps matches TRBD1 (6 bases). The V gene lost 1 base and the J gene lost 2 bases, with 12 bases spanning the gap. The CDR3 sequence is 15 residues long. CDR3 nucleotide sequence: TGTGCCAGCAGTTTAGGGGCAGGGGCACCCTACGAGCAGTACTTC. Translated: CASSLGAGAPYEQYF.

This clonotype was found many times. The J gene is TRBJ2-3, the V gene TRBV9; D unresolved. The CDR3 length is 13 residues. Per the germline V gene, CDR1 is SGDLS and CDR2 is YYNGEE. V dropped 2 bases and J dropped 2 bases, with 6 bases sitting between them. CDR3 bases: TGTGCCAGCAGCGTCCTAAACACAGATACGCAGTATTTT. Its translation is CASSVLNTDTQYF.

A few counts support this clonotype. The chain has TRBV2 and TRBJ2-7; D is unresolved. The V end was cut by 1 base, the J end by 2 bases, with 9 bases between. Germline lookup yields CDR1 SNHLY and CDR2 FYNNEI. This CDR3 comprises 14 residues. CDR3 in amino acids: CASSEEALTYEQYF. DNA of the CDR3: TGTGCCAGCAGTGAAGAGGCTCTGACCTACGAGCAGTACTTC.

Many counts were recorded for this clonotype. The rearrangement links TRBV14 to TRBJ2-7, with a weak D call TRBD2 (5 bases). Per germline, CDR1 SGHDN and CDR2 FVKESK. Trimming took off 0 bases at V and 2 bases at J, with 11 bases between the two ends. The CDR3 spans 15 residues. This CDR3 reads CASSQEIRGAYEQYV. For the CDR3, the DNA is TGTGCCAGCAGCCAAGAGATTCGGGGTGCCTACGAGCAGTACGTC.

The chain couples TRBV6-1 to TRBJ2-7; tentatively, D is TRBD1 (5 bases). CDR3 length: 12 residues. CDR1 is MNHNS and CDR2 is SASEGT in the germline V gene. Trimming removed 6 bases at V and 4 bases at J, with 10 bases between. The chain's CDR3 is CASRDNGYEQYV. CDR3 sequence (DNA): TGTGCCAGCAGGGACAACGGATACGAGCAGTACGTC.

Ten or more counts support this clonotype. The chain carries TRBV5-1 and TRBJ2-1, with D maybe TRBD1 (7 bases). Germline values: CDR1 SGHRS, CDR2 YFSETQ. With 4 bases removed from V and 4 bases from J, the gap between germline ends came to 15 bases. The CDR3 contains 15 residues. In DNA form, the CDR3 reads TGCGCCAGCAGCCTGGAGGGGGCCGGTTACAATGAGCAGTTCTTC. Amino acids: CASSLEGAGYNEQFF.

V is TRBV18 and J is TRBJ2-7; 12 bases are shared with TRBD1. With V trimmed by 3 bases and J by 5 bases, 5 bases remained unmatched. The CDR3 totals 15 residues. Germline loops: CDR1 KGHSH, CDR2 LQKENI. CDR3 sequence reads: CASSPGTGGVHEQYF. CDR3 DNA sequence: TGTGCCAGCTCACCGGGGACAGGGGGCGTCCACGAGCAGTACTTC. The full variable domain, rest sourced from reference TRBV18 and TRBJ2-7, is NAGVMQNPRHLVRRRGQEARLRCSPMKGHSHVYWYRQLPEEGLKFMVYLQKENIIDESGMPKERFSAEFPKEGPSILRIQQVVRGDSAAYFCASSPGTGGVHEQYFGPGTRLTVT.

The chain recombines TRBV5-1 with TRBJ2-6; D gene uncertain. This CDR3 region has 16 residues. V was trimmed by 1 base and J by 1 base, leaving 9 bases between them. Germline assignment: CDR1 SGHRS and CDR2 YFSETQ. The CDR3 nucleotides are TGCGCCAGCAGCTTGTCGCCGGCTTCTGGGGCCAACGTCCTGACTTTC. Translation gives CASSLSPASGANVLTF.

The chain employs TRBV18 and TRBJ2-3, with D possibly being TRBD2 (5 bases). From germline, CDR1 is KGHSH and CDR2 LQKENI. The CDR3 contains 15 residues. V lost 6 bases and J 0 bases, leaving 13 bases between the germline ends. The CDR3 loop is CASSARRTSTDTQYF. The DNA for the CDR3 is TGTGCCAGCTCGGCCCGGAGGACTAGCACAGATACGCAGTATTTT.

The chain recombines TRBV7-3 with TRBJ1-5; 8 bases agree with TRBD1. V shed 8 bases, J shed 6 bases, and the junction held 12 bases outside the gene matches. Germline V CDR1 and CDR2: SGHTA, FQGTGA. This CDR3 spans 15 amino acids. This chain's CDR3 is CASPWTGWVGQPQHF. The CDR3 coding sequence is TGTGCCAGCCCCTGGACAGGGTGGGTCGGTCAGCCCCAGCATTTT. Drawing the rest from reference TRBV7-3 and TRBJ1-5, the complete variable domain is GAGVSQTPSNKVTEKGKYVELRCDPISGHTALYWYRQSLGQGPEFLIYFQGTGAADDSGLPNDRFFAVRPEGSVSTLKIQRTERGDSAVYLCASPWTGWVGQPQHFGDGTRLSIL.

This clonotype was detected only a few times. The chain joins TRBV7-9 to TRBJ1-4, with 7 positions matching TRBD1. The germline CDR1 and CDR2 sequences are SEHNR and FQNEAQ (reference sequence). This CDR3 spans 14 amino acids. Germline trimming cut 5 bases from V and 2 bases from J; bases unmatched to any gene: 2. DNA for the CDR3: TGTGCCAGCAGCGGGACAGATACTAATGAAAAACTGTTTTTT. Its protein product is CASSGTDTNEKLFF.

In regard to this clonotype: The junction shows a germline mismatch at one end, possibly a read error. The V gene is TRBV29-1, the J gene TRBJ1-2; D gene ambiguous. This CDR3 has 14 residues. From germline, CDR1 is SQVTM and CDR2 ANQGSEA. The CDR3 coding sequence is TGCAGCGTTGAAGATCGGGTGGGTAACTCTGGCTACACCTTC. Its translation: CSVEDRVGNSGYTF.

The CDR3 spells CASTGEGAEAFF. The CDR3 region has the DNA TGTGCCAGCACCGGAGAGGGGGCTGAAGCTTTCTTT. The chain carries TRBV6-2 or TRBV6-3 and TRBJ1-1, with D possibly being TRBD1 (6 bases). V was cut by 7 bases and J by 6 bases, with 12 bases left in between. This CDR3 has 12 amino acids. CDR1 is MNHEY, CDR2 SVGEGT, per germline.

The chain is built from TRBV6-6 and TRBJ2-5; 10 positions agree with TRBD2. This CDR3 is built from 16 residues. The V segment lost 0 bases and the J segment 4 bases; nucleotides outside the gene matches: 5. The V gene's germline CDR1 is MNHNY and CDR2 SVGAGI (reference sequence). The CDR3 nucleotides are TGTGCCAGCAGTTACTCGTGGACTAGCGGAATAGAGACCCAGTACTTC. As protein: CASSYSWTSGIETQYF.

This chain uses TRBV6-5 with TRBJ2-4; D is possibly TRBD1 or TRBD2 (5 bases each). The CDR3 is 16 residues long. Germline V CDR1 and CDR2: MNHEY, SVGAGI. The V and J ends lost 0 bases and 0 bases respectively, with 9 bases between them. The CDR3 loop is CASSYSGEIAKNIQYF. The CDR3 nucleotides are TGTGCCAGCAGTTACTCGGGGGAAATAGCCAAAAACATTCAGTACTTC.

Here the CDR3 reads CASSSITYGYTF. The CDR3 DNA reads TGTGCCAGCAGCTCCATCACCTATGGCTACACCTTC. This rearrangement joins TRBV6-2 or TRBV6-3 to TRBJ1-2; D gene ambiguous. The CDR3 consists of 12 residues. V shed 6 bases and J shed 4 bases, with 9 bases lying between them. Germline V gives CDR1 MNHEY, CDR2 SVGEGT.

J is TRBJ2-1 and V is TRBV10-3; 7 nucleotides agree with TRBD2. This CDR3 has 12 amino acids. After removal of 6 bases from V and 9 bases from J, the junction contained 5 bases not matched to a gene. CDR1 ENHRY and CDR2 SYGVKD come from the germline V gene. The CDR3 loop is CAIRRTSGEQFF. The CDR3 DNA reads as TGTGCCATCAGAAGGACTAGTGGTGAGCAGTTCTTC.

This clonotype was found a few times. CDR3 sequence: CSASARGRDADTQYF. DNA of the CDR3: TGCAGTGCTAGCGCCAGAGGGAGGGACGCAGATACGCAGTATTTT. The rearrangement uses TRBV20-1 and TRBJ2-3, with 7 bases matching TRBD2. Germline V gene data show CDR1 as DFQATT and CDR2 as SNEGSKA (reference sequence). The V segment lost 3 bases and the J segment 4 bases; nucleotides outside the gene matches: 10. This CDR3 spans 15 amino acids.

The chain combines TRBV6-6 with TRBJ2-5; D call uncertain. The CDR3 extends over 14 amino acids. From germline, CDR1 is MNHNY and CDR2 SVGAGI (reference sequence). With 6 bases removed from V and 2 bases from J, the gap between germline ends came to 13 bases. The CDR3 coding sequence is TGTGCCAGCAGCCCCCCCGGGTTACAAGAGACCCAGTACTTC. Protein product: CASSPPGLQETQYF.

CDR3 region: CSARDFYEQYF. The CDR3 region has the DNA TGCAGTGCTAGAGATTTCTACGAGCAGTACTTC. The chain combines TRBV20-1 with TRBJ2-7, with D hard to call. Per the germline V gene, CDR1 is DFQATT and CDR2 is SNEGSKA (reference sequence). CDR3 length equals 11 residues. Trimming took off 0 bases at V and 3 bases at J, with 3 bases between the two ends.

The chain couples TRBV12-5 to TRBJ1-5; 7 positions match TRBD1. With V trimmed by 2 bases and J by 5 bases, 15 bases remained unmatched. From germline, CDR1 is LGHNT and CDR2 FRNRAP. This CDR3 comprises 18 residues. The CDR3 DNA sequence: TGTGCTAGTGGTTTGATCTCTGGGAACAGGGGAAAGGATCAGCCCCAGCATTTT. Protein sequence: CASGLISGNRGKDQPQHF.

V and J are TRBV20-1 and TRBJ1-6; no clear D. Trimming took off 0 bases at V and 10 bases at J, with 10 bases between the two ends. The CDR3 covers 13 residues. Germline CDR1 reads DFQATT; CDR2 reads SNEGSKA (reference sequence). CDR3 DNA: TGCAGTGCTAGAGATCGCCGGGCATCACCCCTCCACTTT. This gives the protein CSARDRRASPLHF.

This clonotype has at least ten counts. The CDR3 protein is CASSLRGNAYEQYF. CDR3 in DNA: TGCGCCAGCAGCTTACGGGGTAATGCCTACGAGCAGTACTTC. The genes are TRBV5-1 and TRBJ2-7, with a tentative D call TRBD2 (5 bases). The length of the CDR3 is 14 residues. Germline lookup yields CDR1 SGHRS and CDR2 YFSETQ. V gave up 2 bases and J gave up 2 bases, with 11 bases separating them.